The rows below give T cell receptor beta chains drawn from one sample of a study of long-term antiretroviral therapy in people with HIV. Clones were sequenced by immunoSEQ multiplex PCR, and TCRdb holds only the in-frame ones, with some missing. The sample contains fewer than 25,000 clones, around 86% of which appear only once. This specimen was unsorted PBMCs, taken 1.8 years before starting antiretroviral therapy. The receptors come from a woman under 40 with HIV. The CDR3 runs from the conserved cysteine through the conserved F or W. D genes are given only for firm matches. Expanded clones are given a class, and other clones once, few, many or no size at all.

clone_size	v_call	j_call	d_call	cdr3_aa	cdr3_nt
-	TRBV29-1	TRBJ1-1	-	CPRRVEAFF	TGCCCCCGCCGGGTTGAAGCTTTCTTT
-	TRBV27	TRBJ1-2	-	CASSLRTRYGYTF	TGTGCCAGCAGTTTAAGGACCCGCTATGGCTACACCTTC
-	TRBV6-6	TRBJ2-5	-	CASLGETQYF	TGTGCCAGCCTTGGGGAGACCCAGTACTTC
-	TRBV6-1	TRBJ1-3	-	CASSGLRDGNTIYF	TGTGCCAGCAGTGGCCTCAGGGACGGAAACACCATATATTTT
-	TRBV6-4	TRBJ1-1	-	CASKPGSATHTEAFF	TGTGCCAGCAAGCCCGGGTCAGCTACACACACTGAAGCTTTCTTT
-	TRBV7-9	TRBJ2-2	-	CASSFALKTGNTGELFF	TGTGCCAGCAGCTTCGCCCTTAAAACGGGGAACACCGGGGAGCTGTTTTTT
once	TRBV29-1	TRBJ1-2	-	CSVDLGVYYTF	TGCAGCGTTGACTTGGGCGTATACTACACCTTC
once	TRBV27	TRBJ1-5	TRBD1	CASATYGAGQGHQPQHF	TGTGCCAGCGCCACCTACGGCGCGGGACAGGGTCATCAGCCCCAGCATTTT
-	TRBV6-6	TRBJ2-5	-	CASSTKTRQETQYF	TGTGCCAGCAGTACAAAGACTAGACAAGAGACCCAGTACTTC
-	TRBV6-5	TRBJ2-3	-	CAIGQGNTDTQYF	TGTGCCATCGGTCAAGGAAACACAGATACGCAGTATTTT
-	TRBV30	TRBJ2-5	TRBD2	CAWSVGLAVETQYF	TGTGCCTGGAGCGTTGGACTAGCGGTAGAGACCCAGTACTTC
-	TRBV5-1	TRBJ2-1	-	CASSLDRELNEQFF	TGCGCCAGCAGCTTGGACAGGGAGCTCAATGAGCAGTTCTTC
-	TRBV7-9	TRBJ2-2	-	CASSYKGGSNTGELFF	TGTGCCAGCAGCTACAAGGGGGGTTCGAACACCGGGGAGCTGTTTTTT
once	TRBV27	TRBJ1-6	-	CASSPIGNSPLHF	TGTGCCAGCAGTCCGATAGGGAATTCACCCCTCCACTTT
-	TRBV7-6	TRBJ2-2	-	CASSLGGLPTGELFF	TGTGCCAGCAGCTTAGGCGGACTACCCACCGGGGAGCTGTTTTTT
-	TRBV7-9	TRBJ1-1	TRBD1	CASRATGTGDTEAFF	TGTGCCAGCAGGGCAACCGGGACAGGGGACACTGAAGCTTTCTTT
-	TRBV10-3	TRBJ2-1	TRBD1	CAIPGTGVDEQFF	TGTGCCATCCCAGGGACAGGGGTTGATGAGCAGTTCTTC
few	TRBV7-9	TRBJ2-2	TRBD1	CASSLRTGGPGELFF	TGTGCCAGCAGCTTACGGACAGGGGGCCCCGGGGAGCTGTTTTTT
-	TRBV7-2	TRBJ2-2	TRBD1	CASSFSRQGSNTGELFF	TGTGCCAGCAGCTTTTCCAGACAGGGATCGAACACCGGGGAGCTGTTTTTT
-	TRBV7-2	TRBJ2-5	-	CASSLNPQWGGSETQYF	TGTGCCAGCAGCCTAAACCCTCAGTGGGGCGGGTCAGAGACCCAGTACTTC
-	TRBV4-1	TRBJ2-3	-	CASSQGGQGLDTQYF	TGCGCCAGCAGCCAAGGAGGTCAGGGGTTAGATACGCAGTATTTT
-	TRBV5-1	TRBJ2-1	TRBD1	CASSLGGQYYNEQFF	TGCGCCAGCAGCTTGGGGGGACAGTATTACAATGAGCAGTTCTTC
-	TRBV29-1	TRBJ1-1	-	CSVSGTLNTEAFF	TGCAGCGTCAGCGGGACCCTGAACACTGAAGCTTTCTTT
-	TRBV2	TRBJ1-2	-	CASSESRAANYGYTF	TGTGCCAGCAGTGAAAGCAGGGCGGCTAACTATGGCTACACCTTC
-	TRBV5-1	TRBJ2-3	-	CASSASRDSTDTQYF	TGCGCCAGCAGCGCCTCGCGGGACAGCACAGATACGCAGTATTTT
-	TRBV2	TRBJ2-5	-	CASSGGHRMVGETQYF	TGTGCCAGCAGTGGTGGACACCGGATGGTTGGGGAGACCCAGTACTTC
-	TRBV6-5	TRBJ1-5	-	CASSYSAGVTGRQHF	TGTGCCAGCAGTTATTCCGCGGGGGTTACAGGGCGTCAGCATTTT
-	TRBV2	TRBJ1-1	-	CASTLGEGTEAFF	TGTGCCAGCACGCTCGGGGAAGGCACTGAAGCTTTCTTT
-	TRBV9	TRBJ2-3	-	CASSVRDSTDTQYF	TGTGCCAGCAGCGTTCGGGACAGCACAGATACGCAGTATTTT
-	TRBV29-1	TRBJ2-1	-	CSVVSYNEQFF	TGCAGCGTTGTAAGTTACAATGAGCAGTTCTTC
-	TRBV5-4	TRBJ2-5	-	CASSGGGLLQETQYF	TGTGCCAGCAGCGGAGGTGGGTTACTGCAAGAGACCCAGTACTTC
-	TRBV11-2	TRBJ2-1	TRBD2	CASSLALAGGVNEQFF	TGTGCCAGCAGCTTAGCCCTAGCGGGGGGGGTTAATGAGCAGTTCTTC
-	TRBV21-1	TRBJ1-5	-	CASSKEGGSRNQPQHF	TGTGCCAGCAGCAAAGAAGGGGGCAGTCGCAATCAGCCCCAGCATTTT
-	TRBV19	TRBJ2-5	-	CASSIVSQETQYF	TGTGCCAGTAGTATCGTCAGCCAAGAGACCCAGTACTTC
-	TRBV4-1	TRBJ1-2	-	CASSQTPVGTRNGYTF	TGCGCCAGCAGCCAAACCCCCGTCGGGACCCGGAATGGCTACACCTTC
-	TRBV6-1	TRBJ2-1	-	CASSETKYNEQFF	TGTGCCAGCAGTGAGACTAAGTACAATGAGCAGTTCTTC
-	TRBV5-1	TRBJ1-3	-	CASSQGEGLSNTIYF	TGCGCCAGCAGCCAAGGAGAGGGCCTTTCGAACACCATATATTTT
-	TRBV28	TRBJ2-5	-	CASNSPGGGETQYF	TGTGCCAGCAATTCCCCAGGGGGAGGAGAGACCCAGTACTTC
-	TRBV13	TRBJ1-3	TRBD1	CASSPRTGFSNGNTIYF	TGTGCCAGCAGCCCCCGGACAGGGTTTTCTAACGGAAACACCATATATTTT
-	TRBV2	TRBJ2-6	TRBD1	CASSEGTGGANVLTF	TGTGCCAGCAGTGAAGGGACAGGTGGGGCCAACGTCCTGACTTTC
-	TRBV27	TRBJ1-1	-	CASSLTPNTEAFF	TGTGCCAGCAGTTTAACCCCTAACACTGAAGCTTTCTTT
-	TRBV10-3	TRBJ2-7	-	CAIRNDLTPSAEQYF	TGTGCCATCAGGAATGATCTTACCCCGAGTGCCGAGCAGTACTTC
-	TRBV28	TRBJ2-5	-	CASSFSGAGETQYF	TGTGCCAGCAGTTTTTCGGGGGCCGGAGAGACCCAGTACTTC
-	TRBV15	TRBJ1-2	-	CATSKIDINYGYTF	TGTGCCACCAGCAAAATCGATATTAACTATGGCTACACCTTC
-	TRBV5-1	TRBJ1-1	-	CASSLRGGPNTEAFF	TGCGCCAGCAGCTTGCGTGGGGGGCCGAACACTGAAGCTTTCTTT
once	TRBV7-3	TRBJ1-2	-	CASSLSNGNSYGYTF	TGTGCCAGCAGCTTATCGAACGGGAATTCTTATGGCTACACCTTC
-	TRBV2	TRBJ2-1	TRBD2	CASRGSGGANEQFF	TGTGCCAGCCGAGGTAGCGGGGGGGCCAATGAGCAGTTCTTC